Described below is a single T cell receptor beta chain sequence and its context. Its antigen is still unknown. Sequencing was performed with immunoSEQ multiplex PCR; in TCRdb, only in-frame clones are kept and a portion is missing. The sample includes some 64,000 clones, over 90% of them seen just once. A history of autoimmune disease or systemic immunosuppression excluded patients. The sample belongs to a study of OX40 agonist ivuxolimab in advanced cancers. Study outcomes and limitations: The study found that CD8+ T cells averaged more expanded clones than CD4+. A proportion of nonresponders additionally exhibited low normalized T-cell clonal expansion.

The TCR comes from an adult with an advanced solid tumor such as melanoma, head and neck, liver or kidney cancer. This specimen consisted of CD4+ or CD8+ T cells sorted from blood, obtained in a trial of the OX40 agonist ivuxolimab.

The CDR3, as DNA: TGTGCCAGTAGTATCCGGGGAGGGGAGGTCGCTTACGAGCAGTACTTC. This gives the protein CASSIRGGEVAYEQYF. The chain uses TRBV19 and TRBJ2-7, with 7 nucleotides matching TRBD2. V shed 3 bases, J shed 4 bases, and the junction held 12 bases outside the gene matches. From germline, CDR1 is LNHDA and CDR2 SQIVND (reference sequence). The CDR3 loop spans 16 amino acids.